The 18 T cell receptor beta chains given below trace back to one sample, sequenced in a study of cytomegalovirus exposure and HLA in healthy donors. Primers: 60 Vbeta forward and 13 Jbeta reverse. Only in-frame clones appear in the TCRdb table, and some are missing; sequencing was by immunoSEQ multiplex PCR. The sample records 150,000 to 200,000 clones, around 82% being singletons. The material sequenced was PBMCs. These receptors all stem from a woman in her 30s in good health and CMV-seropositive.

The chain links TRBV5-4 to TRBJ1-4, with 10 nucleotides matching TRBD1. The CDR3 sequence is 15 residues long. V was clipped by 7 bases and J by 5 bases; unmatched bases: 8. Germline assignment: CDR1 SGHNT and CDR2 YYREEE (reference sequence). The CDR3 protein is CASRRDRGRNEKLFF. The CDR3 nucleotides are TGTGCCAGCCGACGGGACAGGGGAAGAAATGAAAAACTGTTTTTT. Looking up the rest from reference TRBV5-4 and TRBJ1-4 gives the full variable domain: ETGVTQSPTHLIKTRGQQVTLRCSSQSGHNTVSWYQQALGQGPQFIFQYYREEENGRGNFPPRFSGLQFPNYSSELNVNALELDDSALYLCASRRDRGRNEKLFFGSGTQLSVL.

This clone was seen a handful of times. This sequence joins TRBV5-5 and TRBJ2-7, with D uncertain. The CDR3 spans 11 residues. Trimming removed 4 bases at V and 7 bases at J, with 9 bases between. CDR1 and CDR2 from the germline V gene are SGHKS and YYEKEE (reference sequence). This CDR3 is CASSLLQEQYF. The CDR3 nucleotides are TGTGCCAGCAGCCTGCTTCAGGAGCAGTACTTC.

Regarding this clone: The sample has other DNA sequences that encode this CDR3 too. V is TRBV30 and J is TRBJ1-1, with TRBD1 as a possible D gene (5 bases). CDR3 length: 12 amino acids. V dropped 0 bases and J dropped 5 bases, with 7 bases sitting between them. Germline values: CDR1 GTSNPN, CDR2 SVGIG (reference sequence). The CDR3 DNA follows: TGTGCCTGGAGTGTGGGGGGTACTGAAGCTTTCTTT. Amino acid sequence: CAWSVGGTEAFF.

This clone was observed a handful of times. This rearrangement joins TRBV4-3 to TRBJ1-6; 8 bases line up with TRBD1. CDR3 length: 14 residues. J lost 7 bases, V lost 3 bases, and 2 bases had no gene match. Germline loops: CDR1 LGHNA, CDR2 YSLEER. CDR3 residues: CASSHRGRNSPLHF. The DNA of the CDR3 is TGCGCCAGCAGCCACAGGGGGCGGAATTCACCCCTCCACTTT.

The chain combines TRBV27 with TRBJ2-7; TRBD2 aligns across 9 bases. The ends lost 3 bases at V and 4 bases at J; junction bases unmatched: 1. This CDR3 contains 13 residues. Germline CDR1 is MNHEY and CDR2 is SMNVEV (reference sequence). The CDR3 here is CASSFAGGYEQYF. The CDR3 DNA is TGTGCCAGCAGTTTTGCGGGAGGGTACGAGCAGTACTTC.

The V and J genes are TRBV11-2 and TRBJ2-7; tentatively, D is TRBD2 (5 bases). Trimming removed 0 bases at V and 3 bases at J, with 12 bases between. Germline assignment: CDR1 SGHAT and CDR2 FQNNGV. The CDR3 is 15 amino acids. CDR3 bases: TGTGCCAGCAGCTTAGATCCCGCTAGCAACTACGAGCAGTACTTC. Translated: CASSLDPASNYEQYF.

The rearrangement links TRBV7-9 to TRBJ1-2, with TRBD1 identical over 8 bases. The CDR3 length is 15 residues. Per germline, CDR1 SEHNR and CDR2 FQNEAQ (reference sequence). V dropped 1 base and J dropped 7; count of bases not matched to a gene: 8. The CDR3: CASSLGAGGVSGYTF. The CDR3 DNA reads TGTGCCAGCAGCTTAGGGGCAGGGGGCGTATCTGGCTACACCTTC.

The chain is built from TRBV6-6 and TRBJ1-4, with D possibly matching TRBD1 (5 bases). The CDR3 extends over 14 amino acids. From germline, CDR1 is MNHNY and CDR2 SVGAGI (reference sequence). V dropped 4 bases and J dropped 8 bases, with 14 bases sitting between them. Here the CDR3 reads CASSFRDAGEKLFF. The CDR3 DNA reads TGTGCCAGCAGTTTCAGGGACGCGGGGGAAAAACTGTTTTTT.

This clone was counted between two and nine times. The V call is TRBV29-1, the J call TRBJ2-7, with 8 bases lining up with TRBD2. The ends lost 7 bases at V and 4 bases at J; junction bases unmatched: 12. This CDR3 contains 14 residues. Germline loops: CDR1 SQVTM, CDR2 ANQGSEA. The CDR3 protein is CSAAMRLAIYEQYF. CDR3 DNA sequence: TGCAGCGCGGCGATGAGACTAGCGATTTACGAGCAGTACTTC.

This clone was seen a few times. The chain recombines TRBV9 with TRBJ2-5; the match to TRBD2 covers 7 bases. V was pared by 2 bases and J by 5 bases, with 6 bases of the junction left unmatched. Germline CDR1 is SGDLS and CDR2 is YYNGEE. The CDR3 is 14 amino acids. The CDR3 nucleotides read TGTGCCAGCAGCGTGGCGGGGGATGGCGAGACCCAGTACTTC. It encodes CASSVAGDGETQYF. Full variable domain (remainder filled in from reference TRBV9 and TRBJ2-5): DSGVTQTPKHLITATGQRVTLRCSPRSGDLSVYWYQQSLDQGLQFLIQYYNGEERAKGNILERFSAQQFPDLHSELNLSSLELGDSALYFCASSVAGDGETQYFGPGTRLLVL.

This clone was recorded a few times. The chain is built from TRBV7-2 and TRBJ2-1; TRBD2 agrees at 8 bases. V lost 5 bases, J lost 5 bases, and 17 bases stayed unmatched. The germline gives CDR1 SGHTA, CDR2 FQGNSA. This CDR3 comprises 18 residues. As DNA, the CDR3 is TGTGCCAGCAGCCCCTTCCACCTCGAAGCGGGAGCTAACAATGAGCAGTTCTTC. Encoded protein: CASSPFHLEAGANNEQFF.

With regard to this clone: Other DNA sequences in the sample encode the same CDR3. The V call is TRBV11-2, the J call TRBJ2-3; D gene uncertain. The germline V gene encodes CDR1 SGHAT and CDR2 FQNNGV. Trimming pared 5 bases from V and 3 bases from J, leaving 3 bases between. This CDR3 spans 11 amino acids. CDR3 amino acids: CASSLTDTQYF. In nucleotides, the CDR3 is TGTGCCAGCAGCCTAACAGATACGCAGTATTTT.

The chain is built from TRBV18 and TRBJ1-6; 8 bases are shared with TRBD1. The ends lost 4 bases at V and 6 bases at J; junction bases unmatched: 2. Per germline, CDR1 KGHSH and CDR2 LQKENI. This CDR3 has 14 residues. CDR3 in amino acids: CASSHDRGNSPLHF. CDR3 nucleotides: TGTGCCAGCTCACATGACAGGGGTAATTCACCCCTCCACTTT.

This clone came up once. The rearrangement links TRBV27 to TRBJ1-4; D may be TRBD1 (6 bases). CDR1 is MNHEY and CDR2 is SMNVEV in the germline V gene (reference sequence). Trimming left V 6 bases short and J 7 bases short, with 18 bases between. The CDR3 is 15 amino acids. CDR3 region: CASRPLTGRGEKLFF. For the CDR3, the DNA is TGTGCCAGCAGGCCCCTTACAGGGAGGGGTGAAAAACTGTTTTTT.

This clone was counted only a few times. This sequence joins TRBV18 and TRBJ1-2; no definite D call. The V end lost 0 bases, the J end lost 7 bases, and 9 bases lay between the germline ends. The CDR3 is 13 residues long. The germline V gene encodes CDR1 KGHSH and CDR2 LQKENI. In DNA form, the CDR3 reads TGTGCCAGCTCACCACCGAATCACGGTGGCTACACCTTC. This encodes CASSPPNHGGYTF.

The genes are TRBV5-1 and TRBJ2-2; TRBD2 agrees at 9 bases. The germline V gene encodes CDR1 SGHRS and CDR2 YFSETQ. V trimming: 5 bases; J trimming: 6 bases; junction bases outside the gene matches: 14. There are 17 residues in the CDR3. CDR3 in DNA: TGCGCCAGCAGACTCCGTGGGGCGGGAGGGCCGCCCGGGGAGCTGTTTTTT. This encodes CASRLRGAGGPPGELFF.

The chain joins TRBV19 to TRBJ1-2, with D perhaps matching TRBD1 (6 bases). Germline CDR1 is LNHDA and CDR2 is SQIVND (reference sequence). V lost 5 bases to trimming and J lost 4 bases, with 11 bases between them. The CDR3 covers 13 residues. This chain's CDR3 is CASSVGHGYGYTF. The CDR3 coding sequence is TGTGCCAGTAGTGTGGGACACGGCTATGGCTACACCTTC.

The rearrangement uses TRBV5-1 and TRBJ2-1; TRBD2 aligns across 12 bases. Germline V gene sequence: CDR1 SGHRS, CDR2 YFSETQ. The J segment lost 3 bases and the V segment lost 1 base, leaving 8 bases of the junction unmatched. This CDR3 region has 18 residues. Here the CDR3 reads CASSLKLAGGQIYNEQFF. The CDR3 bases are TGCGCCAGCAGCTTGAAGCTAGCGGGAGGGCAGATCTACAATGAGCAGTTCTTC.